This T cell receptor beta chain was recovered during a study of radiation and T cells in renal cell carcinoma. Study-wide points: From baseline, blood top tumor clonotypes peaked at 2 weeks post-radiation.

After removal of 4 bases from V and 0 bases from J, the junction contained 1 base not matched to a gene. CDR1 SQVTM and CDR2 ANQGSEA come from the germline V gene. The CDR3 contains 13 residues. This clone has a count of ten or more. As yet, its antigen is unknown. Libraries were prepared by immunoSEQ multiplex PCR; TCRdb keeps only in-frame clonotypes and omits some of them. Among approximately 86,000 clones listed, approximately 86% were seen once. Time point described: blood 4 weeks post-SBRT, at nephrectomy. Treatment given: 15 Gy SBRT to primary tumor, nephrectomy 4 weeks later. Radiation-treated patients gave blood at baseline, week 2 and week 4. This renal cell carcinoma was of the clear cell type.

The clonotype originates from a man aged 50 to 59 with renal cell carcinoma. The sample was blood, taken from a patient whose treatment included radiotherapy and nephrectomy. The chain links TRBV29-1 to TRBJ1-1; 8 bases are shared with TRBD1. The CDR3 region has the DNA TGCAGCGTTGGGGGACAGGTGAACACTGAAGCTTTCTTT. Protein: CSVGGQVNTEAFF. Using reference TRBV29-1 and TRBJ1-1 for the parts outside the CDR3, the full variable domain is SAVISQKPSRDICQRGTSLTIQCQVDSQVTMMFWYRQQPGQSLTLIATANQGSEATYESGFVIDKFPISRPNLTFSTLTVSNMSPEDSSIYLCSVGGQVNTEAFFGQGTRLTVV.